These 22 T cell receptor beta chains came from one sample sequenced in a study of cytomegalovirus exposure and HLA in healthy donors. The PCR employed 60 Vbeta primers together with 13 Jbeta primers. Profiled with immunoSEQ multiplex PCR; TCRdb holds only in-frame clones, not every one. Among around 130,000 clones, 81% were seen once, and the ten largest hold 0.7%. Material: PBMCs. These receptors were obtained from a man between 18 and 35 years old in good health and CMV-seronegative.

The chain combines TRBV30 with TRBJ2-7; 7 nucleotides agree with TRBD1. V lost 5 bases to trimming and J lost 0 bases; unmatched junction nucleotides: 4. There are 13 residues in the CDR3. Germline CDR1 reads GTSNPN; CDR2 reads SVGIG (reference sequence). In DNA form, the CDR3 reads TGTGCCTGGGGGACAGCCCGCTCCTACGAGCAGTACTTC. Its protein product is CAWGTARSYEQYF.

The chain combines TRBV30 with TRBJ2-7; no clear D gene. V dropped 5 bases and J dropped 0 bases, with 11 bases sitting between them. The germline CDR1 and CDR2 sequences are GTSNPN and SVGIG (reference sequence). The CDR3 length is 13 residues. The CDR3 is CAWASVRSYEQYF. CDR3 DNA sequence: TGTGCCTGGGCCAGCGTTCGCTCCTACGAGCAGTACTTC.

This chain uses TRBV6-1 with TRBJ2-5; tentative D call: TRBD1 (5 bases). The ends were cut back, 8 bases at V and 13 bases at J, with 23 bases in the middle. Germline V lookup: CDR1 MNHNS, CDR2 SASEGT. The CDR3 is 13 residues long. The CDR3: CASLAPGFTDSYF. The CDR3, as DNA: TGTGCCAGCCTTGCACCAGGGTTTACCGACTCGTACTTC.

Regarding this clone: The same CDR3 can be traced to other DNA sequences in this sample. The V and J genes are TRBV30 and TRBJ1-5, with a weak D call TRBD1 (6 bases). In germline, CDR1 is GTSNPN, CDR2 SVGIG (reference sequence). The V end lost 3 bases, the J end lost 4 bases, and 10 bases lay between the germline ends. The CDR3 length is 13 residues. The CDR3 sequence: CAWSPQGNQPQHF. CDR3 DNA: TGTGCCTGGAGCCCACAGGGAAATCAGCCCCAGCATTTT.

The rearrangement uses TRBV29-1 and TRBJ1-1; TRBD1 might be the D (6 bases). Germline V gene lookup returns CDR1 SQVTM and CDR2 ANQGSEA. There are 13 residues in the CDR3. Trimming removed 2 bases at V and 4 bases at J, with 11 bases between. CDR3 amino acids: CSVEPGGPTEAFF. For the CDR3, the DNA is TGCAGCGTTGAACCGGGGGGGCCCACTGAAGCTTTCTTT.

This chain connects TRBV6-6 to TRBJ1-1, with D uncertain. Trimming took 2 bases from V and 1 from J, leaving 14 bases between them. The CDR3 runs 16 residues. Germline V CDR1 and CDR2: MNHNY, SVGAGI (reference sequence). CDR3 sequence: CASSYPLRQPNTEAFF. DNA for the CDR3: TGTGCCAGCAGTTACCCCCTGAGGCAGCCGAACACTGAAGCTTTCTTT.

This chain links TRBV5-1 with TRBJ1-6; weak D call: TRBD1 (5 bases). CDR1 and CDR2 from the germline V gene are SGHRS and YFSETQ. V was clipped by 4 bases and J by 8 bases, with 16 bases between them. The CDR3 has 15 amino acids. CDR3 residues: CASSHSGTLDSPLHF. The CDR3 DNA is TGCGCCAGCAGCCACTCCGGGACTTTAGATTCACCCCTCCACTTT.

V and J are TRBV7-8 and TRBJ1-1; weak D call: TRBD1 (6 bases). The germline V gene encodes CDR1 SGHVS and CDR2 FQNEAQ. V lost 5 bases to trimming and J lost 7 bases, with 20 bases between them. The CDR3 is 15 amino acids. CDR3 in DNA: TGTGCCAGCAGCCGCTACAGGGTTGGGATGGTTGAAGCTTTCTTT. Its protein product is CASSRYRVGMVEAFF.

The table lists this clone with a count of one. The chain has TRBV9 and TRBJ2-6; 7 positions agree with TRBD1. The CDR3 is 18 amino acids. The junction had 12 bases not matched to a gene; V was cut back by 4 bases and J by 2 bases. Germline V gene sequence: CDR1 SGDLS, CDR2 YYNGEE. This CDR3 is CASSLTTGLVAGANVLTF. CDR3 nucleotide sequence: TGTGCCAGCAGCCTTACGACAGGGTTAGTTGCTGGGGCCAACGTCCTGACTTTC.

This chain uses TRBV30 with TRBJ2-7; D remains ambiguous. V shed 2 bases and J shed 2 bases, with 10 bases lying between them. The CDR3 has 13 residues. Germline values: CDR1 GTSNPN, CDR2 SVGIG (reference sequence). Written as DNA, the CDR3 is TGTGCCTGGAGTCGACTCCAGCCCTACGAGCAGTACTTC. This translates into CAWSRLQPYEQYF.

This chain joins TRBV4-3 and TRBJ1-5; no clear D. CDR3 size: 15 residues. Germline CDR1 is LGHNA and CDR2 is YSLEER. The germline V and J ends were trimmed by 0 bases and 6 bases, with 12 bases remaining between them. CDR3 DNA: TGCGCCAGCAGCCAAGATTCCCACCCAGGTCAGCCCCAGCATTTT. Its translation: CASSQDSHPGQPQHF.

In its sample, this clone was seen a few times. V gene TRBV27 combines with J gene TRBJ2-7; D ambiguous. CDR3 length equals 15 residues. The germline V and J ends were trimmed by 6 bases and 1 base, with 16 bases remaining between them. The germline gives CDR1 MNHEY, CDR2 SMNVEV (reference sequence). CDR3 in amino acids: CASRLLSTVSYEQYF. In DNA, the CDR3 is TGTGCCAGCAGGCTCCTAAGCACGGTTTCCTACGAGCAGTACTTC.

The chain employs TRBV5-1 and TRBJ2-2; 10 bases line up with TRBD1. Germline V CDR1 and CDR2: SGHRS, YFSETQ. J was trimmed by 10 bases and V by 1 base; bases with no gene match: 7. The CDR3 totals 15 residues. The CDR3 is CASSLFGTGVVELFF. Here the CDR3 DNA reads TGCGCCAGCAGCTTGTTTGGGACAGGGGTCGTGGAGCTGTTTTTT.

The chain is built from TRBV30 and TRBJ1-2, with D tentatively TRBD1 (6 bases). This CDR3 comprises 13 residues. Trimming pared 4 bases from V and 2 bases from J, leaving 11 bases between. Germline CDR1 GTSNPN, CDR2 SVGIG (reference sequence). The CDR3 loop is CAWNAGTNYGYTF. The CDR3 DNA reads TGTGCCTGGAATGCCGGGACAAACTATGGCTACACCTTC.

The table lists this clone with a few counts. The chain links TRBV27 to TRBJ1-1, with a tentative D call TRBD1 (6 bases). This CDR3 spans 12 amino acids. Germline CDR1 reads MNHEY; CDR2 reads SMNVEV (reference sequence). V lost 5 bases to trimming and J lost 9 bases, with 13 bases between them. This CDR3 is CASSTTGFQAFF. CDR3 DNA sequence: TGTGCCAGCAGTACTACAGGGTTCCAAGCTTTCTTT.

The genes are TRBV9 and TRBJ2-5; 7 bases map to TRBD2. The V gene end was trimmed by 2 bases and the J gene end by 2 bases; junction bases not matched to a gene: 9. CDR1 SGDLS and CDR2 YYNGEE come from the germline V gene. The CDR3 contains 16 residues. CDR3 sequence: CASSVSSGNGQETQYF. The CDR3 DNA is TGTGCCAGCAGCGTTTCTAGCGGCAACGGACAAGAGACCCAGTACTTC.

The chain carries TRBV29-1 and TRBJ1-2; tentatively, D is TRBD1 (6 bases). V was clipped by 4 bases and J by 8 bases, with 20 bases between them. The length of the CDR3 is 14 residues. Germline loops: CDR1 SQVTM, CDR2 ANQGSEA. The DNA of the CDR3 is TGCAGCGTTGGCCCCCCAACAGGGCCTCGGGGCTACACCTTC. This encodes CSVGPPTGPRGYTF.

The gene calls are TRBV28 and TRBJ2-1; the D gene is possibly TRBD2 (5 bases). The germline V and J ends were trimmed by 2 bases and 10 bases, with 12 bases remaining between them. CDR3 length: 13 amino acids. The germline V gene encodes CDR1 MDHEN and CDR2 SYDVKM. The CDR3 loop reads CASSLPGVGEQFF. The CDR3 coding sequence is TGTGCCAGCAGTTTACCCGGGGTGGGCGAGCAGTTCTTC.

The table lists this clone with a few counts. V usage is TRBV27 and J usage is TRBJ1-5; 9 bases line up with TRBD1. The CDR3 is 16 amino acids. V dropped 6 bases and J dropped 6; count of bases not matched to a gene: 12. In germline, CDR1 is MNHEY, CDR2 SMNVEV (reference sequence). The chain's CDR3 is CASSPLTGGFGQPQHF. CDR3 sequence (DNA): TGTGCCAGCAGCCCCCTGACAGGGGGATTTGGTCAGCCCCAGCATTTT.

This clone has a single count. The chain employs TRBV6-4 and TRBJ1-6; a weak D match, TRBD1 (5 bases). Trimming cost V 3 bases and J 4 bases, with 7 bases left between them. The CDR3 spans 14 residues. Looked up from germline, CDR1 is MRHNA and CDR2 is SNTAGT. The CDR3: CASSDQGYNSPLHF. CDR3 nucleotides: TGTGCCAGCAGTGATCAGGGTTATAATTCACCCCTCCACTTT.

The chain recombines TRBV7-2 with TRBJ1-2; D possibly corresponds to TRBD1 (5 bases). Germline assignment: CDR1 SGHTA and CDR2 FQGNSA. V lost 0 bases and J lost 4, with 12 bases in between. The CDR3 is 15 amino acids. The CDR3 DNA reads TGTGCCAGCAGCTTAGCGTCCCAGGGCACCTATGGCTACACCTTC. Its translation: CASSLASQGTYGYTF.

This clone appeared a single time. The rearrangement uses TRBV7-2 and TRBJ1-6, with D uncertain. The length of the CDR3 is 14 residues. Germline lookup yields CDR1 SGHTA and CDR2 FQGNSA. V lost 5 bases and J 8 bases, leaving 13 bases between the germline ends. The chain's CDR3 is CASSARRGDSPLHF. CDR3 nucleotide sequence: TGTGCCAGCAGCGCTAGGAGAGGCGATTCACCCCTCCACTTT.